This TCR beta chain stems from a study of identical twins (dated by TCRdb to the mid-2010s). Regarding the research as a whole: To test whether fetal clonotypes persist, this study deep-sequenced TCR alpha and beta repertoires from monozygotic twins, from unrelated adults of various ages, and from cord blood. To rule out contamination, the twin experiments were replicated at different times with different library preparation protocols.

The protocol used for the library was 5' RACE. Sequencing used an Illumina HiSeq 2000. Template switching added a universal primer binding site, and the final cDNA carried a unique molecular identifier that allowed TCR cDNA molecules to be counted accurately. Specific primers in the conserved constant-segment region were used to synthesize first-strand cDNA for TCR alpha and beta chains. To control for contamination, each cDNA library was double barcoded with a SMART-Mk sample barcode plus Illumina barcodes. TruSeq adapter sequences along with Illumina sample barcodes were introduced in two successive PCR steps. TCR alpha and beta cDNA libraries were sequenced on the Illumina HiSeq platform with custom primers. Regarding the original processing steps: Raw reads were processed with MiGEC to extract unique molecular identifiers, and MiXCR was used to determine CDR3 positions. For each individual, recombination models were inferred using an EM algorithm with the repgenHMM and IGoR tools. Shared clonotypes were analyzed with the tcR package in R, and sharing was normalized by the product of cloneset sizes. To study raw recombination free of thymic and clonal selection effects, out-of-frame nonproductive sequences were analyzed. The public reads were reanalyzed by TCRdb: fastp trimming at Q25, MiXCR alignment, in-frame beta chains only. Here each entry gathers all rows of one CDR3 protein and keeps the most common genes and DNA. The V and J calls and clone size come from TCRdb's table, not from the authors' own analysis. This sample has hundreds of thousands of distinct CDR3 sequences in its table, and approximately 9% of those were observed once. The top ten clones comprise approximately 5.1% of the sample.

This clonotype was seen only a few times. What this receptor recognizes is not known. Base qualities were left out, and no much larger clone turns up one base away. All donors were healthy Caucasians. Miltenyi CD45RO+ enrichment and human naive T-cell isolation kits were used to isolate memory (CD45RO+) and naive T cells from PBMC. What the work shows at the level of the full study, not this receptor alone: A weaker excess of twin sharing was found in beta out-of-frame sequences because the signal-to-noise ratio was lowered by fewer shared sequences. Zero-insertion analyses could be partly confounded by invariant T cells such as MAIT and iNKT, although diverse VJ usage argued against such confounding for most clonotypes. In monozygotic twins, out-of-frame TCR alpha sharing was systematically underestimated by recombination models, although the models agreed with sharing between unrelated individuals. Compared with coincidental sharing between unrelated individuals, out-of-frame TCR alpha sequences shared between twins had an excess of sequences with low generation probability. Because the same donors could not be followed over many years, the conclusions relied on cross-sectional statistical analysis. Abundant cord blood beta clonotypes carried fewer insertions; young adult naive repertoires showed a weaker similar trend, while memory repertoires showed none.

Including cysteine and phenylalanine, the CDR3 has 15 amino acids. Only the CDR3 region is kept as DNA, spanning 45 bases read in frame from base 1. The CDR1 and CDR2 encoded by the germline V gene are ENHRY and SYGVKD. The V and J ends are trimmed by 10 bases and 0 bases, leaving 16 bases between them. Sequencing was performed on memory (CD45RO+) T cells sorted from blood. The sample's cell subset or site label, in plain terms: CD45RO+ enriched T cells. The receptor chain draws on TRBV10-3 and TRBJ2-1, and the D gene may be TRBD2, 6 bases matching. This clonotype was sampled from a young woman in good health. The CDR3 reads CATAPGGDSYNEQFF. The DNA sequence reads TGTGCCACCGCCCCCGGCGGGGACTCCTACAATGAGCAGTTCTTC.